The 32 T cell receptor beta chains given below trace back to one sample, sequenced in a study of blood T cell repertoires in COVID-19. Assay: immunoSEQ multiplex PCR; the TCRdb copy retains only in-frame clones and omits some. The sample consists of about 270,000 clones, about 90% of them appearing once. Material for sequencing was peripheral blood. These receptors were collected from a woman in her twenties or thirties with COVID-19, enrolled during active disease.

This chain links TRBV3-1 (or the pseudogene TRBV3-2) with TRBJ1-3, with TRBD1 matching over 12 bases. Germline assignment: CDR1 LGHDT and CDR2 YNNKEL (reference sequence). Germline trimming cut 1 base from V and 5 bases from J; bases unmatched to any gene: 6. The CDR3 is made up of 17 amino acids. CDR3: CASSQVGDRGLRNTIYF. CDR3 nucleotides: TGTGCCAGCAGCCAAGTAGGGGACAGGGGGCTTAGAAACACCATATATTTT.

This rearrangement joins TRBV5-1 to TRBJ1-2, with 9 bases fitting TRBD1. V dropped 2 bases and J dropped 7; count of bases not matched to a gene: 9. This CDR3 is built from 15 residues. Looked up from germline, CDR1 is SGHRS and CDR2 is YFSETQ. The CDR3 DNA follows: TGCGCCAGCAGCTTCACAGGGGGCGAAAGGGCTGGCTACACCTTC. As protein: CASSFTGGERAGYTF.

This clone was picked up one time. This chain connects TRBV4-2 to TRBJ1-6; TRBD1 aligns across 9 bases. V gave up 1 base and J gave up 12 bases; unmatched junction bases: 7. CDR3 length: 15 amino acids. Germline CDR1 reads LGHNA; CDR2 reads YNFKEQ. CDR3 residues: CASSQGFGQGIPLHF. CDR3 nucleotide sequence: TGTGCCAGCAGCCAAGGCTTCGGACAGGGGATACCCCTCCACTTT.

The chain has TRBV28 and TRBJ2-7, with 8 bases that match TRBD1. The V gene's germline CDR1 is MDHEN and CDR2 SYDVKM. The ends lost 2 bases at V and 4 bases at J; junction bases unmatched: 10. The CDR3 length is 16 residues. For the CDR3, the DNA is TGTGCCAGCAGTTTAGGGTACGGACAGGGTGGATACGAGCAGTACTTC. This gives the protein CASSLGYGQGGYEQYF.

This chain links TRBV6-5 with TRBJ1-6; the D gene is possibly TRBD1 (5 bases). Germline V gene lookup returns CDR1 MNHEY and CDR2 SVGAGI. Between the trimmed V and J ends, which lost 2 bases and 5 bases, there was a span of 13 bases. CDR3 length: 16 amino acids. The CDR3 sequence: CASSYGWAGHNSPLHF. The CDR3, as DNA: TGTGCCAGCAGTTACGGGTGGGCAGGGCATAATTCACCCCTCCACTTT.

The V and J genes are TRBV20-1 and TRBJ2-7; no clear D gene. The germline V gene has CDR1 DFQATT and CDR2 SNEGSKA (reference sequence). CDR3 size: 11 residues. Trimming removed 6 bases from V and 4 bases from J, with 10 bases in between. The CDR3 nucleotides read TGCAGTGCAGCACTCCGATACGAGCAGTACTTC. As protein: CSAALRYEQYF.

For the CDR3, the DNA is TGCGCCAGCAGTGTGTCCGGGAAGGGCCATGAGCAGTTCTTC. Translation: CASSVSGKGHEQFF. This chain connects TRBV10-1 to TRBJ2-1; perhaps TRBD2 as D (5 bases). Trimming shortened V by 4 bases and J by 8 bases, and 15 bases separated the two germline ends. The CDR3 spans 14 residues. Per germline, CDR1 WNHNN and CDR2 SYGVQD (reference sequence).

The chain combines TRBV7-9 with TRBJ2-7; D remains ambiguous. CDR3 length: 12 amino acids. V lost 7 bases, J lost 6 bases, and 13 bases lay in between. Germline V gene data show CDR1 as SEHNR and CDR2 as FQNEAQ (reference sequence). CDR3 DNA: TGTGCCAGCACCCGAGGTCAGAGCGAGCAGTACTTC. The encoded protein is CASTRGQSEQYF.

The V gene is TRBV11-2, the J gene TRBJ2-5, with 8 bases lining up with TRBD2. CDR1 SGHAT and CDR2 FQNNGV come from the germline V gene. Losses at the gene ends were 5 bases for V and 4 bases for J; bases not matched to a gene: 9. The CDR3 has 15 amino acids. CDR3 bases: TGTGCCAGCAGCCTAGCCCTAGCGGGCCCAGAGACCCAGTACTTC. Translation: CASSLALAGPETQYF. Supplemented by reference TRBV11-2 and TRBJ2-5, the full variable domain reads EAGVAQSPRYKIIEKRQSVAFWCNPISGHATLYWYQQILGQGPKLLIQFQNNGVVDDSQLPKDRFSAERLKGVDSTLKIQPAKLEDSAVYLCASSLALAGPETQYFGPGTRLLVL.

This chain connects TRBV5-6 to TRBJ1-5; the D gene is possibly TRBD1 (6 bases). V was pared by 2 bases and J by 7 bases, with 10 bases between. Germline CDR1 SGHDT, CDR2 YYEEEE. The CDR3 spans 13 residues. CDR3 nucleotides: TGTGCCAGCAGCTTCAGGGGTGGACAGCCCCAGCATTTT. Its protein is CASSFRGGQPQHF.

The CDR3 DNA is TGTGCCAGCTCCCCAGGACAGGGAGGTCAGGAGACCCAGTACTTC. It yields the protein CASSPGQGGQETQYF. The chain has TRBV18 and TRBJ2-5; the match to TRBD1 covers 8 bases. V shed 6 bases, J shed 5 bases, and the junction held 11 bases outside the gene matches. From germline, CDR1 is KGHSH and CDR2 LQKENI. The CDR3 is made up of 15 amino acids. Full variable domain (outside the CDR3, taken from reference TRBV18 and TRBJ2-5): NAGVMQNPRHLVRRRGQEARLRCSPMKGHSHVYWYRQLPEEGLKFMVYLQKENIIDESGMPKERFSAEFPKEGPSILRIQQVVRGDSAAYFCASSPGQGGQETQYFGPGTRLLVL.

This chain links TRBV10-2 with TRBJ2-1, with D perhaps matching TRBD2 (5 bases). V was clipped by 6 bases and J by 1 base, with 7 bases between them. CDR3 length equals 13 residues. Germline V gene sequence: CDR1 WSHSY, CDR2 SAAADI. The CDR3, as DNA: TGCGCCAGCAGGTGGGAGTCCTACAATGAGCAGTTCTTC. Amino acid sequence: CASRWESYNEQFF.

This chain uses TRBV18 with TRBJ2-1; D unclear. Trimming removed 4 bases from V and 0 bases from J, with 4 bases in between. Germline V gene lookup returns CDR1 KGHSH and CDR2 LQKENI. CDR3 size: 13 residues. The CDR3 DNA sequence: TGTGCCAGCTCACTTAGCTCCTACAATGAGCAGTTCTTC. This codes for CASSLSSYNEQFF. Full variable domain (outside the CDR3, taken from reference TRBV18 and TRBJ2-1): NAGVMQNPRHLVRRRGQEARLRCSPMKGHSHVYWYRQLPEEGLKFMVYLQKENIIDESGMPKERFSAEFPKEGPSILRIQQVVRGDSAAYFCASSLSSYNEQFFGPGTRLTVL.

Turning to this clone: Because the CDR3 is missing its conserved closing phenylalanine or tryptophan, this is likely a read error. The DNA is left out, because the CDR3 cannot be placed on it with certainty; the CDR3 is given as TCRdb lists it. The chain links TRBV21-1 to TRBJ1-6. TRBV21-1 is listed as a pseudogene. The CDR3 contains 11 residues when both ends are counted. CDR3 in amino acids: CASSKGFHRPG.

The CDR3 protein is CASSPLELAKNIQYF. In DNA, the CDR3 is TGCGCCAGCAGCCCTTTAGAACTAGCCAAAAACATTCAGTACTTC. The chain joins TRBV4-1 to TRBJ2-4, with unresolved D. V shed 4 bases and J shed 0 bases, with 10 bases lying between them. Germline CDR1 is MGHRA and CDR2 is YSYEKL. CDR3 length equals 15 residues.

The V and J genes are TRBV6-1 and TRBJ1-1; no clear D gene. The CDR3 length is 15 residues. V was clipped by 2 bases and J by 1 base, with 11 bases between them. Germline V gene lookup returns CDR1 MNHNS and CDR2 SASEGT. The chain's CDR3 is CASSEPRSGNTEAFF. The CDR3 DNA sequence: TGTGCCAGCAGTGAACCGCGATCAGGGAACACTGAAGCTTTCTTT.

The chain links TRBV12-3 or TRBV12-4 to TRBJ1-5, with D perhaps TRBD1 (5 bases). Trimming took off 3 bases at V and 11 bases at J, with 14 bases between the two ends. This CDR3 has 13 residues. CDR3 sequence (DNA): TGTGCCAGCAGTTTGGGGCCTCGTGGGGCCCAGCATTTT. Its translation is CASSLGPRGAQHF.

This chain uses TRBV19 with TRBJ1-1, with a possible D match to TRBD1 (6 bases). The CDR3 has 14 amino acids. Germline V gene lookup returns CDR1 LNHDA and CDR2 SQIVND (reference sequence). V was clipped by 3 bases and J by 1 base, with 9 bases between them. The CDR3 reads CASSIEQGNTEAFF. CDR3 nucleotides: TGTGCCAGTAGTATTGAACAGGGGAACACTGAAGCTTTCTTT.

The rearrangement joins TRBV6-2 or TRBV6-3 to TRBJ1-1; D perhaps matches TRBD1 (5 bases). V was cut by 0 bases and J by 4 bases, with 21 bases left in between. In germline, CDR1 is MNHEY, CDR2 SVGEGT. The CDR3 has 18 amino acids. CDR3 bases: TGTGCCAGCAGTTACTCAACCAGGAGGGGAAACGTTGGCACTGAAGCTTTCTTT. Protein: CASSYSTRRGNVGTEAFF.

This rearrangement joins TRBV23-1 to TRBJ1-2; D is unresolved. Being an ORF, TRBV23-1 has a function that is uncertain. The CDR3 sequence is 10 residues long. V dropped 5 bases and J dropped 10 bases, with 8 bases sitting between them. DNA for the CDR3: TGCGCCAGCAGTGGGAGGGACTACACCTTC. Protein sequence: CASSGRDYTF.

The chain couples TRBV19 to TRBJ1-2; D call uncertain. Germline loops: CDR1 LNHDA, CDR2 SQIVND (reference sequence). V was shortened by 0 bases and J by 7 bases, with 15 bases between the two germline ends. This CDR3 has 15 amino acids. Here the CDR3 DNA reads TGTGCCAGTAGTATAGATGGTAGAGAAGGGAGTGGCTACACCTTC. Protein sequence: CASSIDGREGSGYTF.

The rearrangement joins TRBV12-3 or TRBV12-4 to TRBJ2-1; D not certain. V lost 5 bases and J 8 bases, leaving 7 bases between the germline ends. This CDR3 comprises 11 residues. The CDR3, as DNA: TGTGCCAGCAGTATTCTCCATGAGCAGTTCTTC. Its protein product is CASSILHEQFF.

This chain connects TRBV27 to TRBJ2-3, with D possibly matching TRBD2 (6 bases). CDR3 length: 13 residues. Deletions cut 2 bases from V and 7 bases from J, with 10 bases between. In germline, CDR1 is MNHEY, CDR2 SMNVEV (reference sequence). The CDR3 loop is CASSLGGVYTQYF. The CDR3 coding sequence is TGTGCCAGCAGTTTAGGAGGGGTTTATACGCAGTATTTT.

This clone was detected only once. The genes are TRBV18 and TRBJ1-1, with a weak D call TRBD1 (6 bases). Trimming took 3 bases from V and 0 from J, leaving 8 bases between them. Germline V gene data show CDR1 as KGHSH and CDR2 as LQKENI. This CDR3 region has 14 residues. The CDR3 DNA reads TGTGCCAGCTCACCGACAGGTATGAACACTGAAGCTTTCTTT. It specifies CASSPTGMNTEAFF.

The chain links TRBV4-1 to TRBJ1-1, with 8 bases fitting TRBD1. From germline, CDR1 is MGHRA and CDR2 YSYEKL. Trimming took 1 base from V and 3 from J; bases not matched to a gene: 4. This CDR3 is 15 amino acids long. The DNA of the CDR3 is TGCGCCAGCAGCCAAGTACAGGGGGGGGACACTGAAGCTTTCTTT. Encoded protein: CASSQVQGGDTEAFF.

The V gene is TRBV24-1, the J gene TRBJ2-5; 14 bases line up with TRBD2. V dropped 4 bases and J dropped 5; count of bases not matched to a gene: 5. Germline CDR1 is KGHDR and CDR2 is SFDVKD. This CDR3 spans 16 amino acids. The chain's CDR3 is CATSDPTSGGAETQYF. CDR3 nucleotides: TGTGCCACCAGTGACCCGACTAGCGGGGGGGCCGAGACCCAGTACTTC.

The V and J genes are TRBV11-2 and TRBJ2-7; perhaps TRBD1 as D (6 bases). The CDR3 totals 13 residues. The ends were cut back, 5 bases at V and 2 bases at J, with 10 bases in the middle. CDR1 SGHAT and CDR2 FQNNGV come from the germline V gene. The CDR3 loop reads CASSLNRAYEQYF. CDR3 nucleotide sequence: TGTGCCAGCAGCCTTAACAGGGCCTACGAGCAGTACTTC.

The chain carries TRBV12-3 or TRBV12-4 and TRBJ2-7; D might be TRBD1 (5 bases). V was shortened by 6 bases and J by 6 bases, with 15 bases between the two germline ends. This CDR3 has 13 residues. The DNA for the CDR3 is TGTGCCAGCAGGCTCAGGGAAATCGGCGAGCAGTACTTC. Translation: CASRLREIGEQYF.

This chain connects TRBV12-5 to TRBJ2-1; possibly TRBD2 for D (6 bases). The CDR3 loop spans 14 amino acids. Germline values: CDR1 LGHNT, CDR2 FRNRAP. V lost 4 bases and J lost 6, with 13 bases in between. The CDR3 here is CASGSGTRTNEQFF. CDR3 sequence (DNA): TGTGCTAGTGGTTCCGGGACTCGAACCAATGAGCAGTTCTTC. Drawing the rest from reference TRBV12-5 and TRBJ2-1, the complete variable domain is DARVTQTPRHKVTEMGQEVTMRCQPILGHNTVFWYRQTMMQGLELLAYFRNRAPLDDSGMPKDRFSAEMPDATLATLKIQPSEPRDSAVYFCASGSGTRTNEQFFGPGTRLTVL.

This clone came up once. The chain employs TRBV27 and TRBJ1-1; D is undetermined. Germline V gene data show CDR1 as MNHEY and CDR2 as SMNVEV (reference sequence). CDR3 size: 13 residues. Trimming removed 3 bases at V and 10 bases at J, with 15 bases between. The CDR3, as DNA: TGTGCCAGCAGTTTGAATGTGGCCTCTGGAGCTTTCTTT. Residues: CASSLNVASGAFF.

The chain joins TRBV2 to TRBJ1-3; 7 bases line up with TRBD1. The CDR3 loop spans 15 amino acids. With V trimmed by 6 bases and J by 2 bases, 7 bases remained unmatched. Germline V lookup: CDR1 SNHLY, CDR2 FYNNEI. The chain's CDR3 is CASSVEGATGNTIYF. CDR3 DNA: TGTGCCAGCAGCGTGGAGGGGGCTACTGGAAACACCATATATTTT.

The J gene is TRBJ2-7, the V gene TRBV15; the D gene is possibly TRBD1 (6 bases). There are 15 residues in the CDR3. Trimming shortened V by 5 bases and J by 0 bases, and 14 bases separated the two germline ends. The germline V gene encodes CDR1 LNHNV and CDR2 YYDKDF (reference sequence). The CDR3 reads CATSPTGLSSYEQYF. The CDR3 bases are TGTGCCACCAGCCCAACAGGGTTGAGCTCCTACGAGCAGTACTTC.